Listed below are T cell receptor beta chains from one sample, sequenced in a study of cytomegalovirus exposure and HLA in healthy donors. Clones were read by immunoSEQ multiplex PCR, and TCRdb kept only the in-frame ones, dropping some. The sample lists roughly 65,000 clones, roughly 78% occurring once. The specimen was PBMCs. These receptor sequences come from a woman aged 30 to 39 in good health and CMV-seronegative. CDR3s include the opening cysteine and the closing phenylalanine or tryptophan.

cdr3_aa,v_call
CASSLGRRGISDEQYF,TRBV7-9
CACKRGRGGSYEQYF,TRBV30
CSVPGEYTEAFF,TRBV29-1
CASSSRLAMETQYF,TRBV7-9
CASSQDGAYEQYF,TRBV4-1
CASSELRTTPSYEQYF,TRBV10-1
CASSIGYSNQPQHF,TRBV19
CASKQGFYHGYTF,TRBV25-1
CASARGDREYQPQHF,TRBV25-1
CAWSGGAGTVYSPLHF,TRBV30
CASSFGTGWNEQFF,TRBV7-6
CASSPPTGPEAFF,TRBV6-5
CASSPDIYEQYF,TRBV5-1
CASSSEGASGNTIYF,TRBV7-6
CASKGGEDTGELFF,TRBV28
CAWTTWAETQYF,TRBV30
CASHPPFGQDYEQYF,TRBV6-1
CASSLGGLNTEAFF,TRBV7-9
CASRSGQLNTEAFF,TRBV7-2
CASSLGGGQKRNSPLHF,TRBV4-1
CASRRGGGQETQYF,TRBV7-2
CASNSGGSYGYTF,TRBV2
CASSTDRGGYTF,TRBV5-1
CASSKDCRASNQPQHF,TRBV21-1
CSVDSGTGGEGNYGYTF,TRBV29-1
CAISAARYNEQFF,TRBV10-3